This section outlines one T cell receptor beta chain sequence together with its context. This clone was seen just once. Its recognized antigen is unknown. Per-base qualities were not stored, and no clone one base away is much larger. The data derive from a study of PD-1 blockade in classical Hodgkin lymphoma (TCRdb year 2020). In terms of the full investigation: Nivolumab dosing was 3 mg/kg intravenously every 2 weeks, continuing until either disease progression or unacceptable toxicity. The study used CyTOF and TCR beta sequencing to define a peripheral blood immune signature of response to PD-1 blockade in classical Hodgkin lymphoma. Overall results and qualifications from the work: The study was restricted to a single clinical trial cohort, and the causes of repertoire differences, possibly disease activity or prior therapy, were left undefined. Baseline TCR diversity was reported to be lower in newly diagnosed patients than in healthy donors, and even lower in relapsed/refractory patients. Baseline diversity similar to that of newly diagnosed patients was observed in trial patients achieving complete response, whereas significantly lower diversity was observed in partial responders and progressors. By C4D1, a significant rise was seen in CD4+ TCR diversity but not in CD8+ TCR diversity (p=0.0027 vs p=0.16), and the rise was most apparent among complete responders (p=0.02). Lower diversity was observed in patients in whom nivolumab was started less than 1 year after ASCT, and these patients were excluded from later analyses so that confounding by immune reconstitution would be avoided.

The Qiagen DNeasy kit was used to extract genomic DNA both from unsorted PBMCs and from the negatively selected CD4+ and CD8+ fractions. Using primers that anneal to V and J segments, immunoSEQ multiplex PCR amplified the TCR beta CDR3 regions. A synthetic immune receptor repertoire was used to minimize amplification bias, and any remaining bias was removed computationally after sequencing. For the original study's pipeline: Custom Python scripts were used to quantify repertoire diversity as the Shannon entropy index. Unsorted, CD4+ and CD8+ repertoires were analyzed separately, except for combined analyses in which CD4+ and CD8+ sequences were merged in silico. A clone counted as expanded when the clone's frequency after treatment rose at least 2-fold relative to C1D1, and clones undetected at baseline were given a pseudocount of 0.5. Singleton clones were defined as clones with 0 or 1 copy at C1D1, and non-singleton clones were defined as clones with 2 or more copies. Clones expanded in unsorted samples were assigned a CD4+, CD8+ or unknown annotation through matching of protein sequences in sorted samples from the same patient. Wilcoxon tests on paired samples were used to test changes in diversity from C1D1 to C4D1. This is the immuneACCESS table as TCRdb keeps it, with only in-frame sequences that have V and J called. A part of the clones is gone; compared with another copy, unresolved V genes explain less than half, and the rest is unexplained. The D gene and trimming were derived from the DNA, and the V and J assignments and clone size from that table. Across this sample there are about 97,000 clones, with roughly 88% seen only once. Together, the top ten hold 9.5% to 15% of the sample.

The time point tag for this specimen amounts to: cycle 1 day 1 (C1D1), immediately before nivolumab initiation. Every trial patient had relapsed following autologous stem cell transplantation, and prior brentuximab vedotin exposure was what differed among cohorts A, B and C. The trial cohort included 50 to 70 patients with relapsed/refractory classical Hodgkin lymphoma, and each patient had a best overall response of complete response, partial response or progressive disease. Single-agent nivolumab was administered to trial patients in the multi-cohort phase II CheckMate 205 trial. An independent review committee assessed best overall response by applying the 2007 International Working Group response criteria. Trial PBMCs were obtained immediately prior to nivolumab initiation (C1D1) and on therapy at cycle 2 day 1 and cycle 4 day 1. Peripheral blood was collected in 8 mL Vacutainer Cell Preparation Tubes, from which PBMCs were isolated by centrifugation and then cryopreserved.

CDR1 and CDR2 are read off the germline V gene (reference sequence) as MNHEY and SMNVEV. Trimming leaves V shorter by 4 bases and J shorter by 1 base, with the junction holding 4 bases beyond the gene matches. The CDR3 runs 16 residues from the cysteine to the phenylalanine. CDR3 DNA is the only sequence kept; it has 48 bases, read in frame from the first base. This sequence was found in a human donor with classical Hodgkin lymphoma. Recombination linked TRBV27 to TRBJ2-1, and TRBD2 aligns with 10 junction nucleotides. The input for sequencing was peripheral blood mononuclear cells (PBMCs), taken at baseline. The nucleotides are TGTGCCAGCAGTTCCCTACTAGCGGGATCCTACAATGAGCAGTTCTTC. The resulting protein is CASSSLLAGSYNEQFF.